Listed below are T cell receptor beta chains from one sample, sequenced in a study of glioma-infiltrating T cells. TCRdb re-derived calls from the multiplex PCR reads in MiXCR, one entry per CDR3 protein. Of approximately 130,000 distinct CDR3 sequences listed, around 23% are singletons. Sample: glioma tissue, nonneoplastic brain tissue, or PBMCs (not recorded which). The source of these receptors is a human donor with low-grade glioma or glioblastoma, undergoing nonglioma brain surgery, or in good health (not recorded which). The CDR3 runs from the conserved cysteine through the conserved F or W. The size entry is marked missing in some rows and otherwise reads once, few, many or a size class.

CDR3 protein | V gene | clone size
CASSLTETQYF | TRBV5-1 | NA
CSASEGPQHF | TRBV20-1 | many
CASSPPSRNSNQPQHF | TRBV18 | NA
CASAIDSYNEQFF | TRBV7-2 | many
CASSLNRGGETQYF | TRBV7-3 | few
CASSLGARGIQETQYF | TRBV7-9 | NA
CSARDSTEPGNTIYF | TRBV20-1 | few
CSARDRSDRLPYGYTF | TRBV20-1 | NA
CASTPGLITGELFF | TRBV5-1 | NA
CASTATDGGQETQYF | TRBV27 | many
CATSDDTGTHFNEQFF | TRBV24-1 | few
CASSQTTTPPYNEQFF | TRBV4-2 | NA
CASSPQGNTEAFF | TRBV18 | medium-sized
CASSPRTSGYNEQFF | TRBV11-2 | once
CASSPRGGLLTLHF | TRBV27 | few
CASSLRAYNSPLHF | TRBV3-1 | few
CASSTQGSTEAFF | TRBV6-4 | NA
CASSSRQGVDSPLHF | TRBV11-2 | few
CASKLGTSADTQYF | TRBV6-1 | NA
CASSQVVAGNTIYF | TRBV3-1 | NA
CSARNPGPGDTEAFF | TRBV20-1 | many
CASSWGLADTDTQYF | TRBV7-9 | NA